The 23 T cell receptor beta chains below all came from one sample that was sequenced in a study of shared clonotypes between healthy human individuals. Naive CD8 populations comprised CD45RO-negative cells positively selected for CCR7, excluding terminally differentiated effector memory CD45RA+ cells. TCRdb's table, derived via immunoSEQ multiplex PCR, lists solely in-frame clones and lacks some. The data hold about 820,000 clones, with 85% to 95% observed a single time. Sequencing input: naive CD8+ T cells sorted from blood. All receptors derive from a man between 25 and 39 years old in good health.

The V and J genes are TRBV18 and TRBJ2-3; D might be TRBD1 (5 bases). Germline CDR1 KGHSH, CDR2 LQKENI. Trimming stripped 3 bases from V and 0 bases from J, with 16 bases between. CDR3 length: 17 amino acids. The CDR3 region is CASSPVVTGASTDTQYF. In DNA, the CDR3 is TGTGCCAGCTCACCGGTCGTAACAGGCGCAAGCACAGATACGCAGTATTTT.

The chain recombines TRBV7-9 with TRBJ2-1; TRBD2 agrees at 13 bases. The V gene end was trimmed by 4 bases and the J gene end by 8 bases; junction bases not matched to a gene: 8. Per the germline V gene, CDR1 is SEHNR and CDR2 is FQNEAQ (reference sequence). This CDR3 region has 16 residues. Written as DNA, the CDR3 is TGTGCCAGCAGCTATCGGACTAGCGGGAGTCAGTATGAGCAGTTCTTC. Its protein is CASSYRTSGSQYEQFF.

This chain connects TRBV28 to TRBJ2-1; 8 bases match TRBD2. This CDR3 contains 15 residues. Germline V CDR1 and CDR2: MDHEN, SYDVKM. V gave up 6 bases and J gave up 4 bases; unmatched junction bases: 8. DNA of the CDR3: TGTGCCAGCAGAGGGAGTAGCGGGGCTTACAATGAGCAGTTCTTC. Its protein product is CASRGSSGAYNEQFF.

This chain links TRBV2 with TRBJ2-7; 7 bases match TRBD1. V gave up 10 bases and J gave up 3 bases; unmatched junction bases: 6. Germline V CDR1 and CDR2: SNHLY, FYNNEI. CDR3 length: 12 amino acids. The chain's CDR3 is CATQGEYYEQYF. For the CDR3, the DNA is TGTGCCACCCAGGGGGAATACTACGAGCAGTACTTC.

The chain employs TRBV7-8 and TRBJ1-2, with D possibly TRBD1 on 5 matching bases. The CDR3 covers 16 residues. Trimming cost V 2 bases and J 4 bases, with 17 bases left between them. Germline CDR1 SGHVS, CDR2 FQNEAQ. The CDR3 region is CASSLYGVGVGYGYTF. DNA of the CDR3: TGTGCCAGCAGCTTATATGGCGTGGGGGTGGGCTATGGCTACACCTTC.

The chain uses TRBV28 and TRBJ2-7; D is uncertain. This CDR3 has 12 residues. V gave up 3 bases and J gave up 5 bases, with 8 bases separating them. CDR1 MDHEN and CDR2 SYDVKM come from the germline V gene. The CDR3 coding sequence is TGTGCCAGCAGTTTTTGGGGAAACGAGCAGTACTTC. Encoded protein: CASSFWGNEQYF.

The CDR3 here is CASRGLAYEQYF. CDR3 DNA: TGTGCCAGCAGGGGACTAGCCTACGAGCAGTACTTC. The V call is TRBV6-6, the J call TRBJ2-5; 8 bases fit TRBD2. The last part of the DNA fits TRBJ2-7 better; the J call may be wrong. The CDR3 is 12 amino acids. The germline CDR1 and CDR2 sequences are MNHNY and SVGAGI (reference sequence).

The chain is built from TRBV5-6 and TRBJ2-5; 8 bases are a match to TRBD2. The CDR3 contains 15 residues. The ends lost 0 bases at V and 4 bases at J; junction bases unmatched: 5. The germline V gene encodes CDR1 SGHDT and CDR2 YYEEEE. CDR3 in amino acids: CASSLATSGAETQYF. Here the CDR3 DNA reads TGTGCCAGCAGCTTGGCAACTAGCGGAGCAGAGACCCAGTACTTC.

This chain uses TRBV7-2 with TRBJ2-1; 16 bases line up with TRBD2. This CDR3 region has 14 residues. V dropped 6 bases and J dropped 14; count of bases not matched to a gene: 7. Per the germline V gene, CDR1 is SGHTA and CDR2 is FQGNSA. CDR3 residues: CASRRTGTSGGEFF. CDR3 DNA: TGTGCCAGCAGAAGAACCGGGACTAGCGGGGGGGAGTTCTTC.

The J gene is TRBJ2-7, the V gene TRBV7-8; D ambiguous. Between the trimmed V and J ends, which lost 4 bases and 4 bases, there was a span of 8 bases. The CDR3 is made up of 12 amino acids. Germline lookup yields CDR1 SGHVS and CDR2 FQNEAQ. The CDR3 here is CASSSTLYEQYF. The CDR3 nucleotides read TGTGCCAGCAGCTCTACCCTATACGAGCAGTACTTC.

This clone showed up just a few times. The chain has TRBV2 and TRBJ2-7, with D perhaps matching TRBD1 or TRBD2 (5 bases each). Germline V gene lookup returns CDR1 SNHLY and CDR2 FYNNEI. This CDR3 is 13 amino acids long. Trimming shortened V by 3 bases and J by 1 base, and 7 bases separated the two germline ends. Here the CDR3 DNA reads TGTGCCAGCAGTGATGGGGGATCCTACGAGCAGTACTTC. This codes for CASSDGGSYEQYF.

This clone came up once. The V gene is TRBV2, the J gene TRBJ2-1, with 9 nucleotides matching TRBD1. Germline values: CDR1 SNHLY, CDR2 FYNNEI. The CDR3 loop spans 15 amino acids. With 6 bases clipped from V and 4 bases from J, the junction kept 7 bases outside the gene matches. Written as DNA, the CDR3 is TGTGCCAGCAGCCCCGGGACAGGGAATTACAATGAGCAGTTCTTC. It specifies CASSPGTGNYNEQFF.

This chain's CDR3 is CAIGLDYYEQYF. The CDR3 nucleotides read TGTGCCATCGGACTAGACTACTACGAGCAGTACTTC. V is TRBV28 and J is TRBJ2-7; TRBD2 aligns across 7 bases. V was pared by 10 bases and J by 3 bases, with 6 bases of the junction left unmatched. This CDR3 is 12 amino acids long. Germline loops: CDR1 MDHEN, CDR2 SYDVKM.

This chain links TRBV27 with TRBJ2-2; 7 bases line up with TRBD2. The CDR3 runs to 16 residues. The germline CDR1 and CDR2 sequences are MNHEY and SMNVEV (reference sequence). With V trimmed by 6 bases and J by 7 bases, 14 bases remained unmatched. CDR3 amino acids: CASSLPTREFIGELFF. The CDR3 DNA follows: TGTGCCAGCAGCTTACCCACGCGGGAGTTTATCGGGGAGCTGTTTTTT.

The rearrangement links TRBV6-5 to TRBJ2-7, with D tentatively TRBD1 (6 bases). The CDR3 loop spans 13 amino acids. In germline, CDR1 is MNHEY, CDR2 SVGAGI. V lost 4 bases, J lost 7 bases, and 14 bases lay in between. Here the CDR3 reads CASSWDTSGEQYF. DNA of the CDR3: TGTGCCAGCAGTTGGGACACCTCCGGGGAGCAGTACTTC.

The V call is TRBV29-1, the J call TRBJ2-4, with D possibly matching TRBD1 (5 bases). Between the trimmed V and J ends, which lost 6 bases and 8 bases, there was a span of 11 bases. Looked up from germline, CDR1 is SQVTM and CDR2 is ANQGSEA. This CDR3 is 11 amino acids long. The CDR3 protein is CSVQGLDIQYF. Here the CDR3 DNA reads TGCAGCGTGCAGGGATTAGACATTCAGTACTTC.

This clone was picked up a small number of times. The rearrangement uses TRBV7-9 and TRBJ1-5, with D uncertain. This CDR3 is 13 amino acids long. Germline values: CDR1 SEHNR, CDR2 FQNEAQ (reference sequence). Between the trimmed V and J ends, which lost 3 bases and 4 bases, there was a span of 7 bases. In DNA, the CDR3 is TGTGCCAGCAGCTTCGATGGGAATCAGCCCCAGCATTTT. Translated, it gives CASSFDGNQPQHF. Combining the CDR3 with reference TRBV7-9 and TRBJ1-5 gives the whole variable domain DTGVSQNPRHKITKRGQNVTFRCDPISEHNRLYWYRQTLGQGPEFLTYFQNEAQLEKSRLLSDRFSAERPKGSFSTLEIQRTEQGDSAMYLCASSFDGNQPQHFGDGTRLSIL.

CDR3 residues: CASSQDIGAGDYEQYF. The CDR3 region has the DNA TGCGCCAGCAGCCAAGATATAGGGGCCGGGGACTACGAGCAGTACTTC. The gene calls are TRBV4-3 and TRBJ2-7; the D gene could be TRBD1 or TRBD2 (5 bases each). Trimming removed 0 bases at V and 3 bases at J, with 15 bases between. The CDR3 spans 16 residues. Per the germline V gene, CDR1 is LGHNA and CDR2 is YSLEER.

This chain connects TRBV25-1 to TRBJ2-3, with 8 bases aligning to TRBD2. Germline assignment: CDR1 MGHDK and CDR2 SYGVNS. The V and J ends lost 6 bases and 3 bases, in that order; junction bases with no gene match: 5. The CDR3 length is 14 residues. CDR3 region: CASSERERTDTQYF. CDR3 sequence (DNA): TGTGCCAGCAGCGAGCGGGAGAGGACAGATACGCAGTATTTT.

The rearrangement links TRBV9 to TRBJ2-2; tentative D call: TRBD2 (6 bases). The CDR3 has 12 amino acids. The V end lost 3 bases, the J end lost 7 bases, and 7 bases lay between the germline ends. Germline V lookup: CDR1 SGDLS, CDR2 YYNGEE. CDR3 amino acids: CASSEGGGELFF. In DNA, the CDR3 is TGTGCCAGCAGCGAGGGAGGCGGGGAGCTGTTTTTT.

The chain uses TRBV7-9 and TRBJ2-3, with 8 positions matching TRBD1. Germline V CDR1 and CDR2: SEHNR, FQNEAQ (reference sequence). The CDR3 runs to 17 residues. Trimming cost V 2 bases and J 0 bases; bases outside gene matches: 7. DNA for the CDR3: TGTGCCAGCAGCTTACCCCAGGGGGCAACGAGCACAGATACGCAGTATTTT. Translating it yields CASSLPQGATSTDTQYF.

The V gene is TRBV5-1, the J gene TRBJ2-2, with 10 bases lining up with TRBD2. CDR3 length: 16 amino acids. The V gene's germline CDR1 is SGHRS and CDR2 YFSETQ. J was trimmed by 3 bases and V by 3 bases; bases with no gene match: 5. The CDR3 DNA reads as TGCGCCAGCAGCTCCGGACTAGCGGTCGACACCGGGGAGCTGTTTTTT. It is translated as CASSSGLAVDTGELFF. The variable domain in full, completed from reference TRBV5-1 and TRBJ2-2, reads KAGVTQTPRYLIKTRGQQVTLSCSPISGHRSVSWYQQTPGQGLQFLFEYFSETQRNKGNFPGRFSGRQFSNSRSEMNVSTLELGDSALYLCASSSGLAVDTGELFFGEGSRLTVL.

This clone was found once. The same CDR3 is also encoded by other DNA sequences in this sample. The rearrangement joins TRBV27 to TRBJ2-1; D possibly corresponds to TRBD2 (5 bases). V was shortened by 6 bases and J by 0 bases, with 9 bases between the two germline ends. Germline V gene lookup returns CDR1 MNHEY and CDR2 SMNVEV (reference sequence). The CDR3 is made up of 14 amino acids. Written as DNA, the CDR3 is TGTGCCAGCAGCCTGGGGAGCTCCTACAATGAGCAGTTCTTC. This codes for CASSLGSSYNEQFF.